Presented here are 24 T cell receptor beta chains from one specimen sequenced in a study of CD8 T cells in Susac syndrome (dated by TCRdb to the late 2010s). Library method: the immunoSEQ multiplex PCR assay. RNA was extracted using the RNeasy kit, and roughly 0.45 to 1 microgram was reverse transcribed with random hexamers. TCRdb cleaned the public reads at Q25 with fastp, built clones with MiXCR and kept in-frame beta chains. When rows share a CDR3 protein, they turn into one entry using the most common DNA and genes. Counted in this sample were tens of thousands of distinct CDR3 sequences; roughly 94% of them appeared once. The leading ten clones occupy 0.4% to 0.5% of the sample. Sequencing was done on a sample of CD8+ T cells from PBMCs. The receptors were sampled from a human donor with Susac syndrome.

The table lists this clonotype with a few counts. V and J are TRBV27 and TRBJ2-7, with 13 nucleotides matching TRBD2. The germline gives CDR1 MNHEY, CDR2 SMNVEV (reference sequence). Losses at the gene ends were 6 bases for V and 3 bases for J; bases not matched to a gene: 5. The CDR3 contains 15 residues. The CDR3 spells CASRAGTSGIYEQYF. As DNA, the CDR3 is TGTGCCAGCAGAGCCGGGACTAGCGGGATCTACGAGCAGTACTTC.

The V gene is TRBV9, the J gene TRBJ2-1; 8 bases agree with TRBD1. The length of the CDR3 is 17 residues. The junction had 6 bases not matched to a gene; V was cut back by 1 base and J by 0 bases. Per germline, CDR1 SGDLS and CDR2 YYNGEE. The chain's CDR3 is CASSVPTGQGSYNEQFF. The CDR3 nucleotides are TGTGCCAGCAGCGTACCTACCGGACAGGGCTCCTACAATGAGCAGTTCTTC.

The V and J genes are TRBV27 and TRBJ2-5, with TRBD2 matching 8 bases. J lost 4 bases, V lost 6 bases, and 10 bases had no gene match. CDR3 size: 15 residues. Germline V gene data show CDR1 as MNHEY and CDR2 as SMNVEV (reference sequence). In DNA, the CDR3 is TGTGCCAGCAGCTCGGGGGGGGGCGCGGTAGAGACCCAGTACTTC. Its translation is CASSSGGGAVETQYF.

The V gene is TRBV28, the J gene TRBJ2-7; 15 bases fit TRBD2. V shed 10 bases and J 3 bases; nucleotides not matched to a gene: 13. Looked up from germline, CDR1 is MDHEN and CDR2 is SYDVKM. This CDR3 contains 17 residues. The CDR3 DNA sequence: TGTGCCACCCAGGGACTAGCGGGAGGTATCGATTTCTACGAGCAGTACTTC. It yields the protein CATQGLAGGIDFYEQYF.

The chain has TRBV27 and TRBJ2-1; D gene unclear. The germline V and J ends were trimmed by 3 bases and 5 bases, with 11 bases remaining between them. This CDR3 comprises 14 residues. Germline assignment: CDR1 MNHEY and CDR2 SMNVEV (reference sequence). As DNA, the CDR3 is TGTGCCAGCAGTTTGGCGACTTCAAACAATGAGCAGTTCTTC. This encodes CASSLATSNNEQFF.

The chain couples TRBV4-2 to TRBJ2-7; 10 positions agree with TRBD1. The CDR3 consists of 14 residues. J gave up 2 bases and V 5 bases, and 3 bases lay outside the gene matches. Germline values: CDR1 LGHNA, CDR2 YNFKEQ. The CDR3, as DNA: TGTGCCAGCAGCTGGGGGACAGGGGCCTACGAGCAGTACTTC. Its translation: CASSWGTGAYEQYF.

In DNA, the CDR3 is TGTGCCAGCAGTTATACCGAGGGGGGGACTGAAGCTTTCTTT. This encodes CASSYTEGGTEAFF. V is TRBV6-2 or TRBV6-3 and J is TRBJ1-1; perhaps TRBD1 as D (6 bases). This CDR3 spans 14 amino acids. V lost 3 bases to trimming and J lost 5 bases, with 13 bases between them. CDR1 and CDR2 (germline): MNHEY, SVGEGT.

This chain links TRBV5-4 with TRBJ2-7; TRBD1 matches 9 bases. Germline V gene sequence: CDR1 SGHNT, CDR2 YYREEE (reference sequence). The CDR3 is 14 amino acids. V shed 3 bases and J 3 bases; nucleotides not matched to a gene: 4. The CDR3 region is CASSSRQGDYEQYF. DNA of the CDR3: TGTGCCAGCAGCTCCCGACAGGGGGACTACGAGCAGTACTTC.

This clonotype has a single count. The genes are TRBV6-6 and TRBJ2-5; D gene ambiguous. The CDR3 extends over 14 amino acids. The V end lost 6 bases, the J end lost 5 bases, and 16 bases lay between the germline ends. Germline values: CDR1 MNHNY, CDR2 SVGAGI (reference sequence). The CDR3 sequence: CASSPVDPSETQYF. CDR3 nucleotide sequence: TGTGCCAGCAGCCCCGTGGACCCCTCGGAGACCCAGTACTTC.

The V and J genes are TRBV19 and TRBJ1-1, with 8 bases aligning to TRBD1. Germline V lookup: CDR1 LNHDA, CDR2 SQIVND (reference sequence). The V gene end was trimmed by 6 bases and the J gene end by 2 bases; junction bases not matched to a gene: 5. The length of the CDR3 is 14 residues. The DNA for the CDR3 is TGTGCCAGTAGCCCAGACAGGGGCAACACTGAAGCTTTCTTT. Amino acids: CASSPDRGNTEAFF.

This clonotype was found once. The chain combines TRBV15 with TRBJ2-1; D may be TRBD2 (6 bases). Trimming pared 0 bases from V and 3 bases from J, leaving 9 bases between. Per germline, CDR1 LNHNV and CDR2 YYDKDF (reference sequence). The CDR3 loop spans 15 amino acids. The CDR3 nucleotides read TGTGCCACCAGCAGAGAGGGGACTGTCTACAATGAGCAGTTCTTC. Amino acid sequence: CATSREGTVYNEQFF.

The chain links TRBV27 to TRBJ2-1; 9 bases match TRBD2. With V trimmed by 5 bases and J by 3 bases, 8 bases remained unmatched. CDR1 and CDR2 from the germline V gene are MNHEY and SMNVEV (reference sequence). This CDR3 is 16 amino acids long. The CDR3 region has the DNA TGTGCCAGCAGTCCAGCGGGGGGTATAGGCTACAATGAGCAGTTCTTC. This sequence encodes CASSPAGGIGYNEQFF.

The gene calls are TRBV5-1 and TRBJ2-6; 8 bases match TRBD2. The CDR3 covers 18 residues. The J segment lost 0 bases and the V segment lost 1 base, leaving 6 bases of the junction unmatched. CDR1 is SGHRS, CDR2 YFSETQ, per germline. The CDR3 nucleotides are TGCGCCAGCAGCTTGACAGTAGCGGGGTCCTCTGGGGCCAACGTCCTGACTTTC. Translating it yields CASSLTVAGSSGANVLTF. The full variable domain, with the rest looked up from reference TRBV5-1 and TRBJ2-6, is KAGVTQTPRYLIKTRGQQVTLSCSPISGHRSVSWYQQTPGQGLQFLFEYFSETQRNKGNFPGRFSGRQFSNSRSEMNVSTLELGDSALYLCASSLTVAGSSGANVLTFGAGSRLTVL.

This chain links TRBV12-3 or TRBV12-4 with TRBJ2-2, with D perhaps given as TRBD1 or TRBD2 (5 bases each). CDR3 size: 16 residues. Deletions cut 2 bases from V and 1 base from J, with 11 bases between. The CDR3 DNA sequence: TGTGCCAGCAGTTTATTGGGGGATTTGAACACCGGGGAGCTGTTTTTT. Protein product: CASSLLGDLNTGELFF.

The genes are TRBV27 and TRBJ2-7; D gene ambiguous. The CDR3 contains 14 residues. V gave up 5 bases and J gave up 6 bases, with 17 bases separating them. Germline lookup yields CDR1 MNHEY and CDR2 SMNVEV (reference sequence). The CDR3: CASSPSAAPREQYF. The CDR3 bases are TGTGCCAGCAGTCCGTCGGCGGCCCCTCGCGAGCAGTACTTC.

The J gene is TRBJ2-5, the V gene TRBV13; TRBD1 is a possible D gene (6 bases). The CDR3 contains 13 residues. Germline CDR1 is PRHDT and CDR2 is FYEKMQ (reference sequence). V shed 4 bases and J shed 9 bases, with 15 bases lying between them. Here the CDR3 DNA reads TGTGCCAGCAGCTCAGCTAGGGGGACGGCCCAGTACTTC. It codes for CASSSARGTAQYF. The whole variable domain, remainder taken from reference TRBV13 and TRBJ2-5, is AAGVIQSPRHLIKEKRETATLKCYPIPRHDTVYWYQQGPGQDPQFLISFYEKMQSDKGSIPDRFSAQQFSDYHSELNMSSLELGDSALYFCASSSARGTAQYFGPGTRLLVL.

The chain has TRBV7-9 and TRBJ2-2; D is unresolved. The germline V gene has CDR1 SEHNR and CDR2 FQNEAQ (reference sequence). This CDR3 comprises 13 residues. V was shortened by 10 bases and J by 0 bases, with 9 bases between the two germline ends. The CDR3 region has the DNA TGTGCCACCTTGGGCCCGAACACCGGGGAGCTGTTTTTT. Translating it yields CATLGPNTGELFF.

This sequence joins TRBV5-1 and TRBJ2-5; 13 bases agree with TRBD2. Per the germline V gene, CDR1 is SGHRS and CDR2 is YFSETQ. The CDR3 covers 17 residues. V shed 4 bases and J 2 bases; nucleotides not matched to a gene: 8. CDR3 protein: CASSIPGLAGKQETQYF. In DNA, the CDR3 is TGCGCCAGCAGCATCCCGGGACTAGCGGGAAAGCAAGAGACCCAGTACTTC.

The V call is TRBV20-1, the J call TRBJ2-7; D possibly corresponds to TRBD1 (6 bases). V was cut by 5 bases and J by 0 bases, with 11 bases left in between. This CDR3 region has 13 residues. CDR1 is DFQATT and CDR2 is SNEGSKA in the germline V gene (reference sequence). The CDR3, as DNA: TGCAGTGCTTTTTGGACAGACTCCTACGAGCAGTACTTC. Translated, it gives CSAFWTDSYEQYF.

Only one count was recorded for this clonotype. The chain links TRBV24-1 to TRBJ2-3; 8 bases are shared with TRBD2. CDR3 length: 19 residues. The junction had 12 bases not matched to a gene; V was cut back by 2 bases and J by 0 bases. CDR1 KGHDR and CDR2 SFDVKD come from the germline V gene. CDR3 bases: TGTGCCACCAGTGATTCCCGGACTAGCACACTTGCTAGCACAGATACGCAGTATTTT. It is translated as CATSDSRTSTLASTDTQYF.

The rearrangement links TRBV19 to TRBJ2-1; 8 positions match TRBD2. J was trimmed by 7 bases and V by 7 bases; bases with no gene match: 12. There are 15 residues in the CDR3. The germline V gene encodes CDR1 LNHDA and CDR2 SQIVND (reference sequence). CDR3 bases: TGTGCCAGTAAATCCGTCGGGACTAGTGAGAATGAGCAGTTCTTC. It specifies CASKSVGTSENEQFF.

The chain has TRBV29-1 and TRBJ1-5; 7 nucleotides agree with TRBD1. V gave up 4 bases and J gave up 8 bases; unmatched junction bases: 8. CDR1 is SQVTM, CDR2 ANQGSEA, per germline. The CDR3 extends over 13 amino acids. The CDR3 sequence: CSVAGGGGEPQHF. The CDR3 DNA sequence: TGCAGCGTTGCGGGAGGAGGGGGCGAGCCCCAGCATTTT.

The chain combines TRBV2 with TRBJ2-7, with 9 bases aligning to TRBD1. There are 16 residues in the CDR3. Trimming removed 8 bases from V and 4 bases from J; junction bases left unmatched: 15. Germline assignment: CDR1 SNHLY and CDR2 FYNNEI. The CDR3 reads CASYGQGKSLRYEQYF. CDR3 in DNA: TGTGCCAGCTATGGACAGGGGAAATCACTAAGGTACGAGCAGTACTTC.

This chain connects TRBV6-1 to TRBJ2-7, with 11 bases that match TRBD2. CDR3 length: 16 residues. Germline V gives CDR1 MNHNS, CDR2 SASEGT. V shed 6 bases, J shed 3 bases, and the junction held 10 bases outside the gene matches. CDR3 DNA: TGTGCCAGCAGCCTCCAGACTAGCGGGAAAAACTACGAGCAGTACTTC. This translates into CASSLQTSGKNYEQYF.